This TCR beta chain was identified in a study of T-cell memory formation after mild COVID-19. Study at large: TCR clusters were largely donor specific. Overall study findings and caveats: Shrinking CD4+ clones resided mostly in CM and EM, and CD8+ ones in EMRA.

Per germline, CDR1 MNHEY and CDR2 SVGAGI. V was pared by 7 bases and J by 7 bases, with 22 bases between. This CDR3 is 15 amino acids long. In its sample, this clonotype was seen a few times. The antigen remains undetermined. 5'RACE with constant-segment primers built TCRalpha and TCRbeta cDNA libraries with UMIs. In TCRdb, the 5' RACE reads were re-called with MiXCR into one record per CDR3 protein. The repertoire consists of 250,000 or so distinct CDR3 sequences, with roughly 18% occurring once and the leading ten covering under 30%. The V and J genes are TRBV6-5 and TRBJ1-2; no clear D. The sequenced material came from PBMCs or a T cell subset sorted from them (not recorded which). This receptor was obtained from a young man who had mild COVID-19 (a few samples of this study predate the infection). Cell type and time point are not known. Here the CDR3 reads CASKIGGWAHSGYTF. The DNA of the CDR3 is TGTGCCAGCAAAATAGGAGGCTGGGCCCATAGTGGCTACACCTTC.